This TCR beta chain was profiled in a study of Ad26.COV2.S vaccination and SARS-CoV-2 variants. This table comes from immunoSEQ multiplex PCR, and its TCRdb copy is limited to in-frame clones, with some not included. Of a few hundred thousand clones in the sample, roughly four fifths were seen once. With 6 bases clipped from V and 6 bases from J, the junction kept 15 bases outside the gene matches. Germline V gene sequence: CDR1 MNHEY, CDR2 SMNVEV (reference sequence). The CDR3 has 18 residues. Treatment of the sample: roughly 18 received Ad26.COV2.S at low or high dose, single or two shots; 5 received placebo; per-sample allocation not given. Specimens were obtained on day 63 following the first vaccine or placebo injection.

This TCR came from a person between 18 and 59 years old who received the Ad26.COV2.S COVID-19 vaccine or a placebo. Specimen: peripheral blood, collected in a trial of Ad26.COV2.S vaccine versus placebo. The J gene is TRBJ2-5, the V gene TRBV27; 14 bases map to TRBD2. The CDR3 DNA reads TGTGCCAGCAGCCCAATCCGGCGGACTAGCGGGGGGATAAAGACCCAGTACTTC. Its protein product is CASSPIRRTSGGIKTQYF.